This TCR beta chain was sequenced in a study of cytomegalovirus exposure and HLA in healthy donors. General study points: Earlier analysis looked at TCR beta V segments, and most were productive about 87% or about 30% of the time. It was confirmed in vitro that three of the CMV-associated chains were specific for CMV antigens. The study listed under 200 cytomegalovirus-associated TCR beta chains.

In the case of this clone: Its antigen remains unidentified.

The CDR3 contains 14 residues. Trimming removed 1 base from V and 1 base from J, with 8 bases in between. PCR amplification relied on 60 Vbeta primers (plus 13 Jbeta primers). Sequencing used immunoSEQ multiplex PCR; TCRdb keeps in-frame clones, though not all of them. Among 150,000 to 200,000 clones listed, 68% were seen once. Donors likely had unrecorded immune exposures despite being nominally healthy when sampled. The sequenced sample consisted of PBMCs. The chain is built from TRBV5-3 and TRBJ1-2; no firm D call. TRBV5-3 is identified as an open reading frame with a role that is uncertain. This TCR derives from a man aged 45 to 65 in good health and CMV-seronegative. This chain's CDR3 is CARSLIGSNYGYTF. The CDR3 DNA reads TGTGCCAGAAGCTTGATCGGGAGTAACTATGGCTACACCTTC.